The 5 T cell receptor beta chains below all came from one sample that was sequenced in a study of control samples from healthy donors and cancer patients. Assay: immunoSEQ multiplex PCR; the TCRdb copy retains only in-frame clones and omits some. The sample records roughly 150,000 clones, around 88% being singletons. The specimen was blood. The receptors shown here come from a man aged 18 to 29 in good health.

This clone was seen only a few times. The chain recombines TRBV16 with TRBJ1-2; D is unresolved. Germline V lookup: CDR1 KGHSY, CDR2 FQNENV. The CDR3 is 15 residues long. V was pared by 2 bases and J by 2 bases, with 12 bases between. The CDR3 coding sequence is TGTGCCAGCAGCCAACTTCGAGGACCAAACTATGGCTACACCTTC. It codes for CASSQLRGPNYGYTF.

The genes are TRBV5-4 and TRBJ2-1; no firm D call. Trimming removed 2 bases at V and 5 bases at J, with 2 bases between. This CDR3 is built from 11 residues. Germline assignment: CDR1 SGHNT and CDR2 YYREEE (reference sequence). CDR3 DNA sequence: TGTGCCAGCAGCTTCGACAATGAGCAGTTCTTC. Residues: CASSFDNEQFF.

The chain has TRBV7-3 and TRBJ1-1; D may be TRBD1 (6 bases). This CDR3 is built from 14 residues. The V end lost 2 bases, the J end lost 6 bases, and 13 bases lay between the germline ends. Germline values: CDR1 SGHTA, CDR2 FQGTGA. The CDR3 DNA reads TGTGCCAGCAGCTTACAGGGGAGGGGAGCTGAAGCTTTCTTT. It yields the protein CASSLQGRGAEAFF.

The chain uses TRBV6-2 or TRBV6-3 and TRBJ1-5; perhaps TRBD1 as D (5 bases). In germline, CDR1 is MNHEY, CDR2 SVGEGT. The CDR3 sequence is 15 residues long. Trimming took off 0 bases at V and 4 bases at J, with 10 bases between the two ends. The CDR3 spells CASSYSGPGNQPQHF. As DNA, the CDR3 is TGTGCCAGCAGTTACTCGGGACCAGGGAATCAGCCCCAGCATTTT.

This clone was detected only a few times. J is TRBJ1-3 and V is TRBV6-5; no definite D call. Trimming took off 11 bases at V and 7 bases at J, with 15 bases between the two ends. Germline CDR1 is MNHEY and CDR2 is SVGAGI. CDR3 length: 12 amino acids. The DNA of the CDR3 is TGTGCCTCCCGGACCGCCGGGAACACCATATATTTT. As protein: CASRTAGNTIYF.